The 13 T cell receptor beta chains below all came from one sample that was sequenced in a study of Graves' ophthalmopathy and Graves' hyperthyroidism. Amplified TCR beta CDR3 regions were obtained using RNA transcripts as template. Scientists carried out first-round RT-PCR using HTBI primers and then a second-round multiplex PCR. MiXCR was run by TCRdb on the multiplex PCR reads, yielding one entry per CDR3 protein. The sample yields roughly 700,000 distinct CDR3 sequences, approximately 40% seen once. Source material: peripheral blood. The receptors were sampled from an adult man with Graves' ophthalmopathy.

This clonotype was recorded at least ten times. The gene calls are TRBV24-1 and TRBJ2-2; D gene uncertain. This CDR3 has 13 amino acids. Germline V gene lookup returns CDR1 KGHDR and CDR2 SFDVKD. The germline V and J ends were trimmed by 3 bases and 4 bases, with 5 bases remaining between them. CDR3 protein: CATSDPSTGELFF. CDR3 bases: TGTGCCACCAGTGATCCCTCCACCGGGGAGCTGTTTTTT.

This clonotype was observed a handful of times. The chain employs TRBV7-9 and TRBJ2-2; D may be TRBD1 (6 bases). The germline V and J ends were trimmed by 5 bases and 4 bases, with 8 bases remaining between them. Germline lookup yields CDR1 SEHNR and CDR2 FQNEAQ (reference sequence). CDR3 length: 13 amino acids. Written as DNA, the CDR3 is TGTGCCAGCAGCCAGGGGTTCACCGGGGAGCTGTTTTTT. Amino acids: CASSQGFTGELFF.

This clonotype appeared once. The conserved phenylalanine or tryptophan normally closing the CDR3 is absent here, so this likely arose from a read error. The genes are TRBV29-1 and TRBJ1-2, with a weak D call TRBD1 (5 bases). CDR1 and CDR2 from the germline V gene are SQVTM and ANQGSEA. This CDR3 contains 17 residues. V was shortened by 3 bases and J by 4 bases, with 24 bases between the two germline ends. For the CDR3, the DNA is TGCAGCGTTGAGGATATTGACAGCGACCTAACCCCCTATGGCTACACCCTC. The encoded protein is CSVEDIDSDLTPYGYTL.

This clonotype was seen many times. The V gene is TRBV5-1, the J gene TRBJ2-2; D unclear. This CDR3 has 11 residues. Trimming shortened V by 5 bases and J by 8 bases, and 7 bases separated the two germline ends. From germline, CDR1 is SGHRS and CDR2 YFSETQ. The chain's CDR3 is CASRIAGELFF. CDR3 DNA: TGCGCCAGCAGGATAGCAGGGGAGCTGTTTTTT.

The chain couples TRBV12-3 or TRBV12-4 to TRBJ1-1; the D gene is possibly TRBD1 (5 bases). This CDR3 comprises 16 residues. Trimming removed 5 bases from V and 3 bases from J, with 19 bases in between. CDR3 sequence: CASSLLEYGGDTEAFF. CDR3 DNA sequence: TGTGCCAGCAGTCTCCTAGAATATGGAGGGGACACTGAAGCTTTCTTT.

V is TRBV10-2 and J is TRBJ2-3; no clear D gene. The V gene's germline CDR1 is WSHSY and CDR2 SAAADI. The CDR3 is 12 amino acids. V dropped 3 bases and J dropped 7 bases, with 8 bases sitting between them. CDR3 nucleotide sequence: TGCGCCAGCAGTGACACCCCCTATACGCAGTATTTT. It translates to CASSDTPYTQYF.

Many counts were recorded for this clonotype. The V call is TRBV29-1, the J call TRBJ2-5; TRBD2 matches at 14 bases. The J segment lost 1 base and the V segment lost 6 bases, leaving 4 bases of the junction unmatched. CDR1 and CDR2 from the germline V gene are SQVTM and ANQGSEA. CDR3 length: 15 amino acids. The CDR3 protein is CSVSGLAGGQETQYF. DNA for the CDR3: TGCAGCGTCAGTGGACTAGCGGGGGGCCAAGAGACCCAGTACTTC.

The chain recombines TRBV2 with TRBJ1-6, with TRBD1 identical over 9 bases. CDR3 size: 14 residues. CDR1 is SNHLY, CDR2 FYNNEI, per germline. Trimming removed 6 bases from V and 8 bases from J; junction bases left unmatched: 5. The CDR3 protein is CASRDRGGDSPLHF. DNA of the CDR3: TGTGCCAGCAGGGACAGGGGAGGGGATTCACCCCTCCACTTT. The variable domain in full, completed from reference TRBV2 and TRBJ1-6, reads EPEVTQTPSHQVTQMGQEVILRCVPISNHLYFYWYRQILGQKVEFLVSFYNNEISEKSEIFDDQFSVERPDGSNFTLKIRSTKLEDSAMYFCASRDRGGDSPLHFGNGTRLTVT.

This clonotype was counted many times. The rearrangement uses TRBV7-3 and TRBJ1-6; D may be TRBD1 (5 bases). The V end lost 10 bases, the J end lost 6 bases, and 16 bases lay between the germline ends. Germline assignment: CDR1 SGHTA and CDR2 FQGTGA. The CDR3 totals 14 residues. CDR3 sequence (DNA): TGTGCCAAAAAAAGGTGGGGGGTTAATTCACCCCTCCACTTT. This codes for CAKKRWGVNSPLHF.

This chain joins TRBV10-3 and TRBJ1-1; perhaps TRBD1 as D (5 bases). The ends were cut back, 4 bases at V and 5 bases at J, with 11 bases in the middle. This CDR3 has 13 amino acids. Per germline, CDR1 ENHRY and CDR2 SYGVKD. CDR3 sequence: CAISVGRETEAFF. The CDR3 DNA reads TGTGCCATCAGTGTGGGCAGGGAAACTGAAGCTTTCTTT.

This clonotype was detected a few times. The V call is TRBV7-2, the J call TRBJ2-7; 7 bases fit TRBD2. The ends lost 1 base at V and 4 bases at J; junction bases unmatched: 7. Germline V lookup: CDR1 SGHTA, CDR2 FQGNSA. The CDR3 length is 15 residues. Here the CDR3 reads CASSLVRREIYEQYF. The CDR3 nucleotides are TGTGCCAGCAGCTTAGTTCGGCGGGAGATATACGAGCAGTACTTC. Drawing the rest from reference TRBV7-2 and TRBJ2-7, the complete variable domain is GAGVSQSPSNKVTEKGKDVELRCDPISGHTALYWYRQSLGQGLEFLIYFQGNSAPDKSGLPSDRFSAERTGGSVSTLTIQRTQQEDSAVYLCASSLVRREIYEQYFGPGTRLTVT.

This clonotype was detected only a few times. This chain links TRBV5-6 with TRBJ1-2; D gene unclear. Germline assignment: CDR1 SGHDT and CDR2 YYEEEE. The CDR3 has 13 amino acids. The V gene lost 0 bases and the J gene lost 7 bases, with 10 bases spanning the gap. This CDR3 reads CASSLASVSGYTF. As DNA, the CDR3 is TGTGCCAGCAGCTTGGCCTCGGTTTCTGGCTACACCTTC.

The V call is TRBV9, the J call TRBJ1-3; D not certain. Germline CDR1 reads SGDLS; CDR2 reads YYNGEE. V was pared by 4 bases and J by 2 bases, with 13 bases between. CDR3 size: 15 residues. The CDR3 region is CASSPRSDAGNTIYF. The CDR3 bases are TGTGCCAGCAGCCCAAGGTCGGACGCTGGAAACACCATATATTTT.